This section outlines one TCR beta chain sequence together with its context. Its cognate antigen is unknown. This specimen comes from a study of T cell responses to AZD1222 COVID-19 vaccine. Study-level results: Two doses of AZD1222 preceded a rise in Spike-specific TCR breadth and depth. Among AZD1222 vaccinees, only 5 to 7 were seropositive at baseline. Repertoires were obtained only post-peak T cell response.

Some clones are missing from TCRdb's copy, which holds only in-frame ones; the method was immunoSEQ multiplex PCR. The table records 90,000 to 140,000 clones, 70% to 90% of them present only once. The V end lost 3 bases, the J end lost 1 base, and 16 bases lay between the germline ends. In germline, CDR1 is SGDLS, CDR2 YYNGEE. The CDR3 length is 17 residues. This chain uses TRBV9 with TRBJ2-2; D gene uncertain. The sample consisted of peripheral blood, taken on day 0 of AZD1222 vaccination. The TCR comes from an adult in good health. The CDR3 DNA follows: TGTGCCAGCAGCGAACCTTCCCGCCGGGTGAACACCGGGGAGCTGTTTTTT. It is translated as CASSEPSRRVNTGELFF.